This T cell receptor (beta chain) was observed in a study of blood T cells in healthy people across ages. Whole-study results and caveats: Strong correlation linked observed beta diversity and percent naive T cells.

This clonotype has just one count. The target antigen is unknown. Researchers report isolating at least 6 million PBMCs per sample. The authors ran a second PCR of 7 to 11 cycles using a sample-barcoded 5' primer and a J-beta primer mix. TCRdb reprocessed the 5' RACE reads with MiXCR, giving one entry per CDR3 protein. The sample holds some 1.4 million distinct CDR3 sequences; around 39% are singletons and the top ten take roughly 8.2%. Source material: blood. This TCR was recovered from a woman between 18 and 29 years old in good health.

CDR3 residues: CASSQEGDKEQFF. In DNA, the CDR3 is TGCGCCAGCAGCCAAGAAGGGGATAAGGAGCAGTTCTTC. The rearrangement joins TRBV4-1 to TRBJ2-1, with D perhaps TRBD1 (5 bases). The CDR3 totals 13 residues. The V gene's germline CDR1 is MGHRA and CDR2 YSYEKL. V gave up 0 bases and J gave up 10 bases, with 10 bases separating them.